The entry that follows covers one T cell receptor beta chain sequence. The length of the CDR3 is 16 residues. The V and J ends lost 6 bases and 4 bases, in that order; junction bases with no gene match: 14. Germline CDR1 reads MGHDK; CDR2 reads SYGVNS. It was with random hexamers that 0.5 to 1 ug RNA was reverse transcribed. TCRdb passed the immunoSEQ multiplex PCR reads through MiXCR, listing each CDR3 protein once. This sample has about 200,000 distinct CDR3 sequences, with 91% found just once. This sample was taken from a study of CD8 T cells in Susac syndrome. The chain combines TRBV25-1 with TRBJ1-2, with 7 bases fitting TRBD1. The sequenced sample consisted of CD4+ T cells from PBMCs. This TCR was recovered from a human donor with Susac syndrome. The CDR3 DNA sequence: TGTGCCAGCAGCACTCCCCAGGGGGGGGGCTCCTATGGCTACACCTTC. Translating gives CASSTPQGGGSYGYTF.